These 16 T cell receptor beta chains share one sample of origin, sequenced in a study of response to subunit inactivated influenza vaccine. Each CDR3 protein gets one entry after TCRdb re-called the RT-PCR reads with MiXCR. The data hold 710,000 or so distinct CDR3 sequences, with around a sixth observed a single time. The source material was PBMCs from blood, sampled 11 to 12 days after vaccination. These receptors were collected from a man aged 45-60 years who received an inactivated influenza vaccine.

V usage is TRBV5-6 and J usage is TRBJ1-1; no reliable D call. Trimming left V 3 bases short and J 1 base short, with 10 bases between. Germline loops: CDR1 SGHDT, CDR2 YYEEEE. CDR3 size: 14 residues. In DNA, the CDR3 is TGTGCCAGCAGCTGGTTGCGTCGGAACACTGAAGCTTTCTTT. This codes for CASSWLRRNTEAFF.

This clonotype was counted at least ten times. The V call is TRBV29-1, the J call TRBJ2-2, with unresolved D. The length of the CDR3 is 14 residues. V gave up 2 bases and J gave up 5 bases, with 12 bases separating them. Germline V gives CDR1 SQVTM, CDR2 ANQGSEA. The CDR3 sequence is CSVEKSRQTGELFF. The CDR3 DNA follows: TGCAGCGTTGAAAAGTCTCGGCAGACCGGGGAGCTGTTTTTT.

In this sample, this clonotype turned up many times. The rearrangement uses TRBV28 and TRBJ2-7; no clear D. In germline, CDR1 is MDHEN, CDR2 SYDVKM. With 6 bases removed from V and 0 bases from J, the gap between germline ends came to 3 bases. This CDR3 comprises 11 residues. The CDR3 nucleotides read TGTGCCAGCAGCGTCTCCTACGAGCAGTACTTC. Translating it yields CASSVSYEQYF. The whole variable domain, remainder taken from reference TRBV28 and TRBJ2-7, is DVKVTQSSRYLVKRTGEKVFLECVQDMDHENMFWYRQDPGLGLRLIYFSYDVKMKEKGDIPEGYSVSREKKERFSLILESASTNQTSMYLCASSVSYEQYFGPGTRLTVT.

This clonotype was observed a handful of times. The chain is built from TRBV5-1 and TRBJ2-5; the D gene is possibly TRBD2 (5 bases). CDR1 SGHRS and CDR2 YFSETQ come from the germline V gene. The germline V and J ends were trimmed by 5 bases and 4 bases, with 12 bases remaining between them. The CDR3 runs to 13 residues. CDR3 protein: CASRRADRETQYF. The CDR3, as DNA: TGCGCCAGCAGGAGGGCAGATCGAGAGACCCAGTACTTC.

The rearrangement joins TRBV7-9 to TRBJ1-4, with D possibly TRBD1 on 5 matching bases. The CDR3 contains 17 residues. Trimming pared 4 bases from V and 3 bases from J, leaving 18 bases between. Germline-derived CDR1 and CDR2 are SEHNR and FQNEAQ (reference sequence). In DNA, the CDR3 is TGTGCCAGCAGCTATGGGGCAGCTCGAATTCCTAATGAAAAACTGTTTTTT. Its translation is CASSYGAARIPNEKLFF.

The V call is TRBV28, the J call TRBJ2-7; TRBD2 aligns across 7 bases. This CDR3 has 15 amino acids. J lost 0 bases, V lost 5 bases, and 7 bases had no gene match. From germline, CDR1 is MDHEN and CDR2 SYDVKM. The CDR3 loop is CASSGSGASSYEQYF. The CDR3 DNA is TGTGCCAGCAGTGGGAGCGGGGCCAGCTCCTACGAGCAGTACTTC.

The rearrangement joins TRBV7-3 to TRBJ2-5, with 10 nucleotides matching TRBD2. V was pared by 2 bases and J by 2 bases, with 8 bases of the junction left unmatched. The germline gives CDR1 SGHTA, CDR2 FQGTGA. This CDR3 region has 17 residues. CDR3 sequence reads: CASSLGTGLARQETQYF. In DNA form, the CDR3 reads TGTGCCAGCAGCTTAGGGACGGGACTAGCGAGACAAGAGACCCAGTACTTC.

The genes are TRBV6-2 or TRBV6-3 and TRBJ2-7; 12 nucleotides align to TRBD2. The germline CDR1 and CDR2 sequences are MNHEY and SVGEGT. This CDR3 contains 19 residues. V shed 6 bases and J 0 bases; nucleotides not matched to a gene: 15. Here the CDR3 DNA reads TGTGCCAGCAGCTACCGGACTAGCGGGGCTGGCTACAGCTCCTACGAGCAGTACTTC. Its protein is CASSYRTSGAGYSSYEQYF.

This clonotype was recorded a few times. The CDR3 DNA follows: TGCGCCAGCAGCCAAGATCCGGGACAGTCCTACGAGCAGTACTTC. This sequence encodes CASSQDPGQSYEQYF. V is TRBV4-3 and J is TRBJ2-7; 7 bases agree with TRBD1. V trimming: 0 bases; J trimming: 1 base; junction bases outside the gene matches: 3. Germline CDR1 is LGHNA and CDR2 is YSLEER. The CDR3 is made up of 15 amino acids.

There are many counts of this clonotype. The chain employs TRBV6-1 and TRBJ2-1; 14 nucleotides agree with TRBD2. V shed 7 bases, J shed 6 bases, and the junction held 5 bases outside the gene matches. This CDR3 has 15 amino acids. Germline V gives CDR1 MNHNS, CDR2 SASEGT. CDR3 protein: CASNAGTSGSNEQFF. CDR3 nucleotides: TGTGCCAGCAACGCCGGGACTAGCGGGAGCAATGAGCAGTTCTTC.

This clonotype was picked up a small number of times. The V and J genes are TRBV20-1 and TRBJ2-7; D is tentatively TRBD1 or TRBD2 (5 bases each). V gave up 6 bases and J gave up 3 bases, with 12 bases separating them. The CDR3 loop spans 12 amino acids. Germline-derived CDR1 and CDR2 are DFQATT and SNEGSKA (reference sequence). The CDR3 region has the DNA TGCAGTGCCTGGGGACCTTTCTACGAGCAGTACTTC. Protein product: CSAWGPFYEQYF.

This clonotype has only a few counts. The CDR3 spells CASTIPPNTEAFF. In DNA form, the CDR3 reads TGTGCCAGCACCATCCCCCCGAACACTGAAGCTTTCTTT. This chain links TRBV28 with TRBJ1-1; D call uncertain. Trimming left V 7 bases short and J 1 base short, with 10 bases between. This CDR3 is built from 13 residues. CDR1 is MDHEN, CDR2 SYDVKM, per germline.

The CDR3: CASSRGRYGYTF. CDR3 in DNA: TGTGCCAGCAGCAGGGGACGTTATGGCTACACCTTC. V and J are TRBV28 and TRBJ1-2; maybe TRBD1 (6 bases). Looked up from germline, CDR1 is MDHEN and CDR2 is SYDVKM. This CDR3 spans 12 amino acids. Trimming removed 6 bases from V and 5 bases from J, with 10 bases in between.

This clonotype was seen only a few times. The V call is TRBV10-3, the J call TRBJ1-1; D might be TRBD1 (6 bases). The V and J ends lost 3 bases and 1 base respectively, with 9 bases between them. Germline V gene sequence: CDR1 ENHRY, CDR2 SYGVKD. This CDR3 is 14 amino acids long. The CDR3 protein is CAISEQGTNTEAFF. The DNA of the CDR3 is TGTGCCATCAGTGAACAGGGTACGAACACTGAAGCTTTCTTT.

This clonotype was counted between two and nine times. The CDR3 DNA sequence: TGTGCCTGGAGTCAGGGGGACACCGGGGAGCTGTTTTTT. The encoded protein is CAWSQGDTGELFF. The chain uses TRBV30 and TRBJ2-2, with 7 bases aligning to TRBD1. CDR1 is GTSNPN and CDR2 is SVGIG in the germline V gene (reference sequence). Trimming cost V 2 bases and J 3 bases; bases outside gene matches: 0. The length of the CDR3 is 13 residues.

The table lists this clonotype with a few counts. V gene TRBV12-3 or TRBV12-4 combines with J gene TRBJ2-1; the match to TRBD2 covers 11 bases. The CDR3 sequence is 16 residues long. V trimming: 10 bases; J trimming: 7 bases; junction bases outside the gene matches: 15. Here the CDR3 reads CATSGTSGPGWNEQFF. The CDR3, as DNA: TGTGCCACCTCCGGGACTAGCGGACCGGGATGGAATGAGCAGTTCTTC.